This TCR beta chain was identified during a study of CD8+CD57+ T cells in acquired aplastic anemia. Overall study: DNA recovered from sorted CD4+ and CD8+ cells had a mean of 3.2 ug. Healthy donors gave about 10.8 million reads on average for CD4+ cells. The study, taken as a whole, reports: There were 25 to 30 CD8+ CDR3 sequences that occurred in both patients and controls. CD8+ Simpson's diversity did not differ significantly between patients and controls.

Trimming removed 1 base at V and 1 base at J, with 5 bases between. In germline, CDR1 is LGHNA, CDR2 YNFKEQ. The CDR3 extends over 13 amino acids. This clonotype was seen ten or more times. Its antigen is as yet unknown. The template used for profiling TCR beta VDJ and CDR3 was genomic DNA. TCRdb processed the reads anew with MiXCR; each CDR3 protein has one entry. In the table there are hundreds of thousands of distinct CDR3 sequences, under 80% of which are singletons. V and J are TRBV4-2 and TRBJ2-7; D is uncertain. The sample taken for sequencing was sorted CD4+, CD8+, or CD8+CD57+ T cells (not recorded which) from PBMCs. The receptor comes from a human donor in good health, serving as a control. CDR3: CASSQAGSYEQYF. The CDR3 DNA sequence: TGTGCCAGCAGCCAAGCCGGTTCCTACGAGCAGTACTTC.